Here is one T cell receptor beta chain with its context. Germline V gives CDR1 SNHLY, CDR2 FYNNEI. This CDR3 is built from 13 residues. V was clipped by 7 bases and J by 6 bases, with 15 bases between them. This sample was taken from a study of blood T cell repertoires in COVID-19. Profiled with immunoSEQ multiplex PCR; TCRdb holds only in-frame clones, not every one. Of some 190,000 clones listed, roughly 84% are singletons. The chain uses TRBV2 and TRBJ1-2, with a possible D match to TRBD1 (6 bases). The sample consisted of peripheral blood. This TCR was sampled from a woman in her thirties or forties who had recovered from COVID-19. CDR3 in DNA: TGTGCCAGCAACCCCCAGGGGCAGAATGGCTACACCTTC. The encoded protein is CASNPQGQNGYTF.